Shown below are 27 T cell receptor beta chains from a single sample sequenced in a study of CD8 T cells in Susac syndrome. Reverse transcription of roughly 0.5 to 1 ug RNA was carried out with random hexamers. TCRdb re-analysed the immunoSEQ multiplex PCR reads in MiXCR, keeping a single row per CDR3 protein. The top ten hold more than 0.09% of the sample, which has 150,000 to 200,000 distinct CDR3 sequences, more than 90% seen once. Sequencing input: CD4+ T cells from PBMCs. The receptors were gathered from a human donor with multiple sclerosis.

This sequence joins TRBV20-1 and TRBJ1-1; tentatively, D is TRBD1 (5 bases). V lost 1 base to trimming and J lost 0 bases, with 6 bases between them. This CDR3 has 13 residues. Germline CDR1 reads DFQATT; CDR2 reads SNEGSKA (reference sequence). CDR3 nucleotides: TGCAGTGCTAGAGGAGGGGTGAACACTGAAGCTTTCTTT. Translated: CSARGGVNTEAFF.

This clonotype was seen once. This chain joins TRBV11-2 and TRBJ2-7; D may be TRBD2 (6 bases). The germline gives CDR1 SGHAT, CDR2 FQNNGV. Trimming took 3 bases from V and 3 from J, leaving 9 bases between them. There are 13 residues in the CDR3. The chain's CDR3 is CASSLERVYEQYF. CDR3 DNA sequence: TGTGCCAGCAGCTTGGAGCGGGTCTACGAGCAGTACTTC. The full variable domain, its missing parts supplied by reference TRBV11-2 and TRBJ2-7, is EAGVAQSPRYKIIEKRQSVAFWCNPISGHATLYWYQQILGQGPKLLIQFQNNGVVDDSQLPKDRFSAERLKGVDSTLKIQPAKLEDSAVYLCASSLERVYEQYFGPGTRLTVT.

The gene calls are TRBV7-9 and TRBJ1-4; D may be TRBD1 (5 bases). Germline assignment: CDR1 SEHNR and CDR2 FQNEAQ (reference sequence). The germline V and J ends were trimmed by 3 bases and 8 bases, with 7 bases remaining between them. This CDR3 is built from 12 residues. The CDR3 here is CASSFSGEKLFF. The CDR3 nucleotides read TGTGCCAGCAGCTTTTCAGGGGAAAAACTGTTTTTT.

CDR3 sequence: CASSFVTGTGNSPLHF. CDR3 sequence (DNA): TGTGCCAGCAGCTTTGTAACCGGGACAGGGAATTCACCCCTCCACTTT. The chain recombines TRBV5-4 with TRBJ1-6; the match to TRBD1 covers 9 bases. J gave up 7 bases and V 2 bases, and 7 bases lay outside the gene matches. The CDR3 is 16 residues long. Germline V CDR1 and CDR2: SGHNT, YYREEE (reference sequence).

CDR3 sequence reads: CAWSVLQGAEAFF. The DNA for the CDR3 is TGTGCCTGGAGTGTACTGCAGGGCGCTGAAGCTTTCTTT. This sequence joins TRBV30 and TRBJ1-1; the D gene is possibly TRBD1 (5 bases). Trimming left V 0 bases short and J 6 bases short, with 11 bases between. Germline V CDR1 and CDR2: GTSNPN, SVGIG (reference sequence). CDR3 size: 13 residues. Supplemented by reference TRBV30 and TRBJ1-1, the full variable domain reads SQTIHQWPATLVQPVGSPLSLECTVEGTSNPNLYWYRQAAGRGLQLLFYSVGIGQISSEVPQNLSASRPQDRQFILSSKKLLLSDSGFYLCAWSVLQGAEAFFGQGTRLTVV.

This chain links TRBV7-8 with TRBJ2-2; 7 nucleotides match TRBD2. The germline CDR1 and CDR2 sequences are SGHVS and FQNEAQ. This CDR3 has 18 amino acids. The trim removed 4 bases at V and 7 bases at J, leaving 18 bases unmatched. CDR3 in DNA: TGTGCCAGCAGCTCCATCAGCGGGGCGGTCATCTGGGGCGGGGAGCTGTTTTTT. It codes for CASSSISGAVIWGGELFF.

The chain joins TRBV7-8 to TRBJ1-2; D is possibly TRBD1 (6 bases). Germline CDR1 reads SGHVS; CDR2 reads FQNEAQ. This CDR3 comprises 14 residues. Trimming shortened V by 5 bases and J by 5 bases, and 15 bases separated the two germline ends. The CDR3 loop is CASSNPGTTYGYTF. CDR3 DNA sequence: TGTGCCAGCAGCAACCCCGGGACAACATATGGCTACACCTTC.

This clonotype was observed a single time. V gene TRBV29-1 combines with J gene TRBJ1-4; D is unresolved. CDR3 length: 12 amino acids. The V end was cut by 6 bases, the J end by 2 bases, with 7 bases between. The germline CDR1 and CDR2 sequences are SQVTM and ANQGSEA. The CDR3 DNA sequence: TGCAGCGTAGGTTGGACTAATGAAAAACTGTTTTTT. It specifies CSVGWTNEKLFF. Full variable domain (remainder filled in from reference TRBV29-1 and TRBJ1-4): SAVISQKPSRDICQRGTSLTIQCQVDSQVTMMFWYRQQPGQSLTLIATANQGSEATYESGFVIDKFPISRPNLTFSTLTVSNMSPEDSSIYLCSVGWTNEKLFFGSGTQLSVL.

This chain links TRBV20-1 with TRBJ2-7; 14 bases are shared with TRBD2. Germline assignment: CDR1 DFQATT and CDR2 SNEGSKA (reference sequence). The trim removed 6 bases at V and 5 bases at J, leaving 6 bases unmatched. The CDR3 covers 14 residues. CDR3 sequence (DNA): TGCAGTGCCAACCCGGGACTAGCGGGGGACGAGCAGTACTTC. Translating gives CSANPGLAGDEQYF.

The chain's CDR3 is CASSLISGLDYTF. DNA of the CDR3: TGTGCCAGCAGCTTAATTTCAGGGCTAGACTACACCTTC. The chain employs TRBV7-3 and TRBJ1-2, with D tentatively TRBD1 (5 bases). The V gene lost 1 base and the J gene lost 10 bases, with 13 bases spanning the gap. CDR3 length equals 13 residues. Looked up from germline, CDR1 is SGHTA and CDR2 is FQGTGA.

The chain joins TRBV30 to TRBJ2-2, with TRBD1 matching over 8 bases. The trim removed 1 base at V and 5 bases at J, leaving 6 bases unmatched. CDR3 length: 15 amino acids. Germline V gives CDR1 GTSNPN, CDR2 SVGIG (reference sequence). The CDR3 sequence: CAWSATGQGTGELFF. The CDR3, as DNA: TGTGCCTGGAGTGCGACCGGACAGGGAACCGGGGAGCTGTTTTTT.

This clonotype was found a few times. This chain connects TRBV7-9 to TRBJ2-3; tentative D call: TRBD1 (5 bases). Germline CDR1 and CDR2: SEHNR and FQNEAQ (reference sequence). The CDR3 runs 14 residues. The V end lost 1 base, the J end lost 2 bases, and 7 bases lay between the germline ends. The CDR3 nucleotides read TGTGCCAGCAGCTTAGGGACATACACAGATACGCAGTATTTT. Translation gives CASSLGTYTDTQYF.

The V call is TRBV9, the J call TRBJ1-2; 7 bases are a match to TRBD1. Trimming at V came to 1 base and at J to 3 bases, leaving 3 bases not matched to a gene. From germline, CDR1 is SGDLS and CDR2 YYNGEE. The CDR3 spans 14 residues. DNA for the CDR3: TGTGCCAGCAGCGTACAGGGGGGTGACTATGGCTACACCTTC. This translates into CASSVQGGDYGYTF. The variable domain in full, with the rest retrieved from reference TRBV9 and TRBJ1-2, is DSGVTQTPKHLITATGQRVTLRCSPRSGDLSVYWYQQSLDQGLQFLIQYYNGEERAKGNILERFSAQQFPDLHSELNLSSLELGDSALYFCASSVQGGDYGYTFGSGTRLTVV.

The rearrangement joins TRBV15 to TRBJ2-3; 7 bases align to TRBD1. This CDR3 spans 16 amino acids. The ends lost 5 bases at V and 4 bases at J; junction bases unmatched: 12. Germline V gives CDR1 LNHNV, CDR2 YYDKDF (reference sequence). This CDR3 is CATSPGTDPGADTQYF. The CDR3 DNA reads TGTGCCACCAGCCCGGGGACAGACCCGGGCGCAGATACGCAGTATTTT.

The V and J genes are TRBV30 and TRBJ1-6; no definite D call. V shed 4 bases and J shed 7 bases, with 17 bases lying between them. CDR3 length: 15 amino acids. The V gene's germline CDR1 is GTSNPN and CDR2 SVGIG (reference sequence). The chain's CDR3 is CAWNRLGVPNSPLHF. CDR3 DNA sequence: TGTGCCTGGAACCGTCTCGGGGTACCAAATTCACCCCTCCACTTT.

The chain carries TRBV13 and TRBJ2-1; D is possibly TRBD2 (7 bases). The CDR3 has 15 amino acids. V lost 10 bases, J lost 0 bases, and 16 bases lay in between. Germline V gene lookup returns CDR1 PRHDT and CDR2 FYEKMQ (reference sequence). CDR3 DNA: TGTGCCACCCGGGGGGCCGCAGGCTCCTACAATGAGCAGTTCTTC. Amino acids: CATRGAAGSYNEQFF. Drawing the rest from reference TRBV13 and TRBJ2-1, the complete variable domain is AAGVIQSPRHLIKEKRETATLKCYPIPRHDTVYWYQQGPGQDPQFLISFYEKMQSDKGSIPDRFSAQQFSDYHSELNMSSLELGDSALYFCATRGAAGSYNEQFFGPGTRLTVL.

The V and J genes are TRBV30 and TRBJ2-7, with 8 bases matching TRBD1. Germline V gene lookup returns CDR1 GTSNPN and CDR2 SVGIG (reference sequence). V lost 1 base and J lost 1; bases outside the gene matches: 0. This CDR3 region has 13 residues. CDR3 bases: TGTGCCTGGAGTGACAGGGGGTCCTACGAGCAGTACTTC. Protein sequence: CAWSDRGSYEQYF.

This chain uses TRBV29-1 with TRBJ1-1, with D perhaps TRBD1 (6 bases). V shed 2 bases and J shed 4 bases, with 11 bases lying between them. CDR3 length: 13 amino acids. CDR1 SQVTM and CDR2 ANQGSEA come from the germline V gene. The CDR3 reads CSVEFGGLTEAFF. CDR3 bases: TGCAGCGTTGAATTTGGGGGCCTCACTGAAGCTTTCTTT.

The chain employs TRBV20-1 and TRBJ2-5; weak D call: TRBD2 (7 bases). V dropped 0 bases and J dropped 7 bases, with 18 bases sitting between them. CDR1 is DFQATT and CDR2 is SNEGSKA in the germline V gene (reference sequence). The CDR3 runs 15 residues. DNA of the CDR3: TGCAGTGCTAGAGATCGCCGCCGGGGGGCCCCGACCCAGTACTTC. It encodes CSARDRRRGAPTQYF.

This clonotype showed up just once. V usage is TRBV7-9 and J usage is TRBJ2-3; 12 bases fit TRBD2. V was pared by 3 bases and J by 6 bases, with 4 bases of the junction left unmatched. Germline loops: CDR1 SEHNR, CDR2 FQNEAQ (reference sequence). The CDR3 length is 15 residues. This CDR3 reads CASSFLGTSGDTQYF. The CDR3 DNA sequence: TGTGCCAGCAGCTTTCTCGGGACTAGCGGGGATACGCAGTATTTT.

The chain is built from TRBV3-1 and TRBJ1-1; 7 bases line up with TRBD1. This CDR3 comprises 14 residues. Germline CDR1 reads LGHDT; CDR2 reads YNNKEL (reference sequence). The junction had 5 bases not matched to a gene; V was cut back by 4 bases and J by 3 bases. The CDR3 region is CASSPQGDHTEAFF. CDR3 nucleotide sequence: TGTGCCAGCAGCCCCCAGGGGGACCACACTGAAGCTTTCTTT. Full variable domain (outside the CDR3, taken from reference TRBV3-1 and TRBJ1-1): DTAVSQTPKYLVTQMGNDKSIKCEQNLGHDTMYWYKQDSKKFLKIMFSYNNKELIINETVPNRFSPKSPDKAHLNLHINSLELGDSAVYFCASSPQGDHTEAFFGQGTRLTVV.

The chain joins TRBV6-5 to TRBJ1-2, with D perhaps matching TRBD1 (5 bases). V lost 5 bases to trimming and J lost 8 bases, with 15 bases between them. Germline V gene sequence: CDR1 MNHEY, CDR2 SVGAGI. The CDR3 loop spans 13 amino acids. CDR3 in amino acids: CASSIAGSGGYTF. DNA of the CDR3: TGTGCCAGCAGTATCGCAGGGTCTGGAGGCTACACCTTC.

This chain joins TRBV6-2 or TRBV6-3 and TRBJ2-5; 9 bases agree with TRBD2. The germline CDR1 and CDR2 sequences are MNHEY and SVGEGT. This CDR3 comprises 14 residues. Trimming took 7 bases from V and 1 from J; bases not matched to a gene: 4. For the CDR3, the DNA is TGTGCCAGCACTAGAGCGGGGGGCCAAGAGACCCAGTACTTC. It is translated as CASTRAGGQETQYF.

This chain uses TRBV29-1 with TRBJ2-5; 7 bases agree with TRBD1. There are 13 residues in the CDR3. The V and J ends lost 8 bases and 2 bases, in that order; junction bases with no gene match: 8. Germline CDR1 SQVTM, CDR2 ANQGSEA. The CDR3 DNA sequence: TGCAGCTCTGCTACAGGGGTGCAAGAGACCCAGTACTTC. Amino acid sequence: CSSATGVQETQYF.

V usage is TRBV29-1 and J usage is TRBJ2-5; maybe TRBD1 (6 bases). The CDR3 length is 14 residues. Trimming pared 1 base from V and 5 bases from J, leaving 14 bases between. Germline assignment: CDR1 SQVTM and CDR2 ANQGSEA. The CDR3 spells CSVEGPGVQETQYF. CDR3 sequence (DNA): TGCAGCGTTGAAGGTCCAGGGGTGCAGGAGACCCAGTACTTC.

DNA of the CDR3: TGTGCCAGCAGTGTGGTCTTACGCAGCAATCAGCCCCAGCATTTT. It translates to CASSVVLRSNQPQHF. The chain is built from TRBV6-1 and TRBJ1-5; D not resolved. Germline V gene data show CDR1 as MNHNS and CDR2 as SASEGT. Deletions cut 4 bases from V and 1 base from J, with 11 bases between. This CDR3 region has 15 residues.

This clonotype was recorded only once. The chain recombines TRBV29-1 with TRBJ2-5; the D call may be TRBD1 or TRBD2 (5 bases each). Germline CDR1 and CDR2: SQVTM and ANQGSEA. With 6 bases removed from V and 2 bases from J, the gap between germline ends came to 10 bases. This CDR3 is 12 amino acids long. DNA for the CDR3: TGCAGCGTGGGGGACCCTCAAGAGACCCAGTACTTC. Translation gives CSVGDPQETQYF.